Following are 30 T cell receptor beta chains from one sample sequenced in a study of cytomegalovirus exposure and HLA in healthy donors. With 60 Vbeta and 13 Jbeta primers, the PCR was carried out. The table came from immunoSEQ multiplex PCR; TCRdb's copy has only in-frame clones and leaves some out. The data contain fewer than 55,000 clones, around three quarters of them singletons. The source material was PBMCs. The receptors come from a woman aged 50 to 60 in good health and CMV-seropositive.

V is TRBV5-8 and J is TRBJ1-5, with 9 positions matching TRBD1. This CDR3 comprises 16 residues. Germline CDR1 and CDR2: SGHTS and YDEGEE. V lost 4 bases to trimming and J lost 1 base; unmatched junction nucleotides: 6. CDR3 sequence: CASSRGQGWSNQPQHF. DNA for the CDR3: TGTGCCAGCAGCAGGGGACAGGGTTGGAGCAATCAGCCCCAGCATTTT.

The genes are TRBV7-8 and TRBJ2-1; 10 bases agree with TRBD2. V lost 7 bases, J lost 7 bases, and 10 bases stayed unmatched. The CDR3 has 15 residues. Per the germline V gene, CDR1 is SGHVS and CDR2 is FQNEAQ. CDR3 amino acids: CASTRWGTSANEQFF. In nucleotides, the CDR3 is TGTGCCAGCACCCGCTGGGGGACTAGCGCGAATGAGCAGTTCTTC.

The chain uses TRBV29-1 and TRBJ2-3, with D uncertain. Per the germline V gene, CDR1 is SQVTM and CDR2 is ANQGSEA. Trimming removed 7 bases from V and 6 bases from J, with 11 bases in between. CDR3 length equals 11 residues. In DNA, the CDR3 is TGCAGCGACCGGATCGGGGATACGCAGTATTTT. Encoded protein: CSDRIGDTQYF.

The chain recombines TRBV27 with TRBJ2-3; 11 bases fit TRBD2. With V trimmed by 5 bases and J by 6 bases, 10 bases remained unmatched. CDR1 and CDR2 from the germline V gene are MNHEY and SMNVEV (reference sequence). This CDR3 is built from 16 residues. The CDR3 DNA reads TGTGCCAGCAGTCTCTCCTTAGCGGGGGGGCAGGATACGCAGTATTTT. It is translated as CASSLSLAGGQDTQYF.

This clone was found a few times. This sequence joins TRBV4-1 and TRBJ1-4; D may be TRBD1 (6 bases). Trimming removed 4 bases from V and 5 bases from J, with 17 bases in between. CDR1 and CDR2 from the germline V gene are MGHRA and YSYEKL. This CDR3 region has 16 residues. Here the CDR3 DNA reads TGCGCCAGCAGCCCCCCCTTGACAGGATTCAATGAAAAACTGTTTTTT. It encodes CASSPPLTGFNEKLFF.

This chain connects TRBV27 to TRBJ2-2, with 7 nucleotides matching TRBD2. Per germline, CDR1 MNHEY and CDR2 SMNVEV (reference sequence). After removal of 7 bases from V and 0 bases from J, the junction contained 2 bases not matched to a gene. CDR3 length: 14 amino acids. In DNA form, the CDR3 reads TGTGCCAGCAACGCGGGAGCGAACACCGGGGAGCTGTTTTTT. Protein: CASNAGANTGELFF.

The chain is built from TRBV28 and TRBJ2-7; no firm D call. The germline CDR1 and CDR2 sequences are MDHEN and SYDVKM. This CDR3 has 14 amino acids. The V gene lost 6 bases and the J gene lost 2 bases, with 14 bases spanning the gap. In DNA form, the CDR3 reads TGTGCCAGCAGCCTAATAGACACGACCTACGAGCAGTACTTC. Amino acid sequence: CASSLIDTTYEQYF. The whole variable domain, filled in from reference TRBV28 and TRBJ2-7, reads DVKVTQSSRYLVKRTGEKVFLECVQDMDHENMFWYRQDPGLGLRLIYFSYDVKMKEKGDIPEGYSVSREKKERFSLILESASTNQTSMYLCASSLIDTTYEQYFGPGTRLTVT.

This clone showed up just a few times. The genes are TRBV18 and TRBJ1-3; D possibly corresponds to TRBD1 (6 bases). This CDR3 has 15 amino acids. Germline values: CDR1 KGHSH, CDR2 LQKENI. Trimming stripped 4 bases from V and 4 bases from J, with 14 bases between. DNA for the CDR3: TGTGCCAGCTCACAGATACAGGGAGAAGGAAACACCATATATTTT. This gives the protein CASSQIQGEGNTIYF.

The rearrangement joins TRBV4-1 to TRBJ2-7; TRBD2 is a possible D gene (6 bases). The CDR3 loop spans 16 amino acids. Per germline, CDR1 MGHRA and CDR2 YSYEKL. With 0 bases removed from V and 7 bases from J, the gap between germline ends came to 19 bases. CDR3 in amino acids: CASSQDGGWGVWEQYF. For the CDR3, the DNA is TGCGCCAGCAGCCAAGATGGGGGGTGGGGCGTTTGGGAGCAGTACTTC.

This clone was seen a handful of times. The CDR3 here is CASSRDRGEPQHF. The CDR3 DNA reads as TGTGCCAGCAGTAGGGACAGGGGAGAGCCCCAGCATTTT. The rearrangement joins TRBV6-5 to TRBJ1-5; 10 nucleotides line up with TRBD1. Germline V gives CDR1 MNHEY, CDR2 SVGAGI. The CDR3 sequence is 13 residues long. V shed 5 bases, J shed 8 bases, and the junction held 3 bases outside the gene matches.

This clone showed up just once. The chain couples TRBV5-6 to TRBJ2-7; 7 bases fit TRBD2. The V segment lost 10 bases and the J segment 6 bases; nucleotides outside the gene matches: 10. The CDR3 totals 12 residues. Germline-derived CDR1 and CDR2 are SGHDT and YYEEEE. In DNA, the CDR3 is TGTGCCGGGCCGGGGAGGGAGATCGAGCAGTACTTC. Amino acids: CAGPGREIEQYF. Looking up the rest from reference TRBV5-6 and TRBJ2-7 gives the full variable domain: DAGVTQSPTHLIKTRGQQVTLRCSPKSGHDTVSWYQQALGQGPQFIFQYYEEEERQRGNFPDRFSGHQFPNYSSELNVNALLLGDSALYLCAGPGREIEQYFGPGTRLTVT.

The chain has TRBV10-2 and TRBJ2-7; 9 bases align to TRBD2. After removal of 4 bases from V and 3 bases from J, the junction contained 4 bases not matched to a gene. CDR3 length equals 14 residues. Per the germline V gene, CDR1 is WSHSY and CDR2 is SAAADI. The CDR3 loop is CASSGSGGDYEQYF. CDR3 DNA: TGCGCCAGCAGTGGTAGCGGGGGAGACTACGAGCAGTACTTC.

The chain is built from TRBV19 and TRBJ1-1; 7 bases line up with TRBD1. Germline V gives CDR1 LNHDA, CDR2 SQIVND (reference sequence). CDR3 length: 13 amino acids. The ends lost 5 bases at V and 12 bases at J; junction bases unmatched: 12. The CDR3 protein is CASSPTGTDATFF. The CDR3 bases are TGTGCCAGTAGTCCCACCGGGACAGACGCGACTTTCTTT.

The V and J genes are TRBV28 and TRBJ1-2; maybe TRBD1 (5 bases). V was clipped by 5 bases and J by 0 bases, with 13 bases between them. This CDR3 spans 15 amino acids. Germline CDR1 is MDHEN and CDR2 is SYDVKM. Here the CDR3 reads CASSPINRPNYGYTF. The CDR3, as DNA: TGTGCCAGCAGTCCTATAAACAGGCCTAACTATGGCTACACCTTC.

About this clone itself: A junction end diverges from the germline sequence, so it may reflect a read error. The CDR3 reads CASSYRGALDTQYF. The CDR3 DNA sequence: TGTGCTAGCAGCTACCGAGGAGCATTGGATACGCAGTATTTT. The rearrangement links TRBV7-7 to TRBJ2-3; D is unresolved. This CDR3 is 14 amino acids long. CDR1 SSHAT and CDR2 FNYEAQ come from the germline V gene (reference sequence).

Written as DNA, the CDR3 is TGTGCCAGCAGCGTGACTAGCGGATCAGATACGCAGTATTTT. Residues: CASSVTSGSDTQYF. The V call is TRBV9, the J call TRBJ2-3; TRBD2 aligns across 9 bases. The CDR3 is 14 amino acids. Germline CDR1 reads SGDLS; CDR2 reads YYNGEE. The V segment lost 2 bases and the J segment 4 bases; nucleotides outside the gene matches: 2.

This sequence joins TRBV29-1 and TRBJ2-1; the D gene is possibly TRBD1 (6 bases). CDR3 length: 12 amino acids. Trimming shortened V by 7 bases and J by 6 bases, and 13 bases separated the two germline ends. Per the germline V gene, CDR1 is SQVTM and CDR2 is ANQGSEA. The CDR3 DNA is TGCAGCGCTGGACAGACGGGCAATGAGCAGTTCTTC. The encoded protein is CSAGQTGNEQFF.

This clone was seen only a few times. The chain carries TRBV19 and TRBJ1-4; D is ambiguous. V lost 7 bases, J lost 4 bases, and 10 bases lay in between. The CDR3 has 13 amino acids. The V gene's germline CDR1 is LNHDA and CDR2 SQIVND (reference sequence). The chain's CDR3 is CASKAGLNEKLFF. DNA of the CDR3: TGTGCCAGTAAGGCAGGCCTTAATGAAAAACTGTTTTTT.

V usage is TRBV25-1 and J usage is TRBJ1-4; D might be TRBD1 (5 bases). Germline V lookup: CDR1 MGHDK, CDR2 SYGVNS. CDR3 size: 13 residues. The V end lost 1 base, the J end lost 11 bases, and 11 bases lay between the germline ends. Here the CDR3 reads CASSESGGGKLFF. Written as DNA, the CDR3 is TGTGCCAGCAGTGAATCCGGGGGGGGGAAACTGTTTTTT.

CDR3 region: CASSPDRGGGETQYF. The CDR3 bases are TGTGCCAGCAGTCCGGACAGAGGGGGCGGGGAGACCCAGTACTTC. The genes are TRBV28 and TRBJ2-5; 7 bases are shared with TRBD1. CDR3 length: 15 residues. V shed 5 bases, J shed 5 bases, and the junction held 11 bases outside the gene matches. Germline V gives CDR1 MDHEN, CDR2 SYDVKM.

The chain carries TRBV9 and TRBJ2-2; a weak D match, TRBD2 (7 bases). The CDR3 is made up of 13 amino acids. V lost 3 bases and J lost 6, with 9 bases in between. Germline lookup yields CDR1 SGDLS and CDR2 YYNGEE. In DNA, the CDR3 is TGTGCCAGCAGCGAGGGGGGGTCCGGGGAGCTGTTTTTT. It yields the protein CASSEGGSGELFF.

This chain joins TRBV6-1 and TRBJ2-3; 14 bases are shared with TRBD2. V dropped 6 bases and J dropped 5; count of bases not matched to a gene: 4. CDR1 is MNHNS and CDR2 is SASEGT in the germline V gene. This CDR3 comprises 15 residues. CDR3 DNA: TGTGCCAGCAGAGGGACTAGCGGGGGTGAAGATACGCAGTATTTT. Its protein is CASRGTSGGEDTQYF.

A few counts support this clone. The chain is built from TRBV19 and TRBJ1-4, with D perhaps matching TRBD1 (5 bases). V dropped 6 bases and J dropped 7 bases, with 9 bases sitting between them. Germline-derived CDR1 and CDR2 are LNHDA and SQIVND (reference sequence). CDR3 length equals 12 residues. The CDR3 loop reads CASRGQVEKLFF. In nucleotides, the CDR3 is TGTGCCAGTAGGGGGCAGGTTGAAAAACTGTTTTTT.

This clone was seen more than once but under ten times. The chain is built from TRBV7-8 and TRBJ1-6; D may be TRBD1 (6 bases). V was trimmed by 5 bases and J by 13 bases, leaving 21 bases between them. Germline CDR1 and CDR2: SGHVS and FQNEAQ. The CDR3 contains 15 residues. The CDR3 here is CASSPFTGNRDPLHF. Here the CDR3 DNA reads TGTGCCAGCAGCCCCTTTACAGGGAATAGGGACCCCCTCCACTTT.

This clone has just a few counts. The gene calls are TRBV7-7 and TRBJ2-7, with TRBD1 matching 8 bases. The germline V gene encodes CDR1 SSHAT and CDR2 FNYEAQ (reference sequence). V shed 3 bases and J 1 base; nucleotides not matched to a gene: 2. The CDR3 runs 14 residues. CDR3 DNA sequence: TGTGCCAGCAGCTTCGGGACAGGTTCCTACGAGCAGTACTTC. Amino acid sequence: CASSFGTGSYEQYF.

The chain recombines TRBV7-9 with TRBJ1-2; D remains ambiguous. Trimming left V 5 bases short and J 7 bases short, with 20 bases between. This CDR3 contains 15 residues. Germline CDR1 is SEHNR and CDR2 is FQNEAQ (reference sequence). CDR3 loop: CASSPRMEGSPGYTF. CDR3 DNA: TGTGCCAGCAGCCCTCGTATGGAGGGAAGCCCTGGCTACACCTTC. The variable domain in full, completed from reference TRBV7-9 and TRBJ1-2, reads DTGVSQNPRHKITKRGQNVTFRCDPISEHNRLYWYRQTLGQGPEFLTYFQNEAQLEKSRLLSDRFSAERPKGSFSTLEIQRTEQGDSAMYLCASSPRMEGSPGYTFGSGTRLTVV.

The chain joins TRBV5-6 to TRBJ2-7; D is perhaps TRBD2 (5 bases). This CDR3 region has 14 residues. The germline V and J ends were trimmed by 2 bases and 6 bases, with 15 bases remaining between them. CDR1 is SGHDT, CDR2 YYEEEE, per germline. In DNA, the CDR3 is TGTGCCAGCAGCTTCGACGGGAACAAGGCCGAGCAGTACTTC. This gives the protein CASSFDGNKAEQYF. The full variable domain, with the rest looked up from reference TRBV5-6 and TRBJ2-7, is DAGVTQSPTHLIKTRGQQVTLRCSPKSGHDTVSWYQQALGQGPQFIFQYYEEEERQRGNFPDRFSGHQFPNYSSELNVNALLLGDSALYLCASSFDGNKAEQYFGPGTRLTVT.

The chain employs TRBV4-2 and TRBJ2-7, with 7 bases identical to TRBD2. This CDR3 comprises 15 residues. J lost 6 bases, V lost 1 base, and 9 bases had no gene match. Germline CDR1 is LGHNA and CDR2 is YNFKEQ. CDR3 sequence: CASSQGGRDPFEQYF. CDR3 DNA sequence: TGTGCCAGCAGCCAAGGGGGGAGGGACCCCTTCGAGCAGTACTTC.

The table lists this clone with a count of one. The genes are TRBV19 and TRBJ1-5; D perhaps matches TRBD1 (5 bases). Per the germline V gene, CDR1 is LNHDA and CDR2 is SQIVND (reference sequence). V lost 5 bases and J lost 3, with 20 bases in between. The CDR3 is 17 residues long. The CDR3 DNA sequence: TGTGCCAGTAGTTTCCGCCCGGCGGGGGACGACAATCAGCCCCAGCATTTT. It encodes CASSFRPAGDDNQPQHF.

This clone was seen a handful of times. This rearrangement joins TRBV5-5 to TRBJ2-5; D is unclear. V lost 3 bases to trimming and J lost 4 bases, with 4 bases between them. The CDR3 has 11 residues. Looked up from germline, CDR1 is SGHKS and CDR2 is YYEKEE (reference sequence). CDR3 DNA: TGTGCCAGCAGCTACTTAGAGACCCAGTACTTC. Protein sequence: CASSYLETQYF.